A selection of T cell receptor beta chains follows, all from one sample in a study of vaccination effects on CD4 cells after COVID-19. Their specific antigens are unknown. Only in-frame clones appear in the TCRdb table, and some are missing; sequencing was by immunoSEQ multiplex PCR. The data hold some 35,000 clones, with approximately 72% observed a single time. The specimen was CD4+ T cells from PBMCs cultured with HCoV-NL63 spike peptides, collected before COVID-19 vaccination. These receptors were collected from a human donor who had a prior SARS-CoV-2 infection. The CDR3 runs from the conserved cysteine through the conserved F or W.

CASSLDLSGEQYF	TRBV11-2	TRBJ2-7
CASSYKGQGLVPQHF	TRBV6-5	TRBJ1-5
CASSLSVTGELFF	TRBV12-3/TRBV12-4	TRBJ2-2
CASSLRSADTQYF	TRBV28	TRBJ2-3
CATSRGTSGQETQYF	TRBV15	TRBJ2-5
CASSVEGDTEAFF	TRBV7-8	TRBJ1-1
CASSPTDSYEQYF	TRBV12-3/TRBV12-4	TRBJ2-7
CASSNSGTGELFF	TRBV6-5	TRBJ2-2
CASRQGTDTQYF	TRBV6-5	TRBJ2-3
CASSSWTGLSGYTF	TRBV5-4	TRBJ1-2
CASSRLEDQPQHF	TRBV18	TRBJ1-5
CASSKPAGGETQYF	TRBV3-1/TRBV3-2	TRBJ2-5
CASSQPGSSYNEQFF	TRBV7-9	TRBJ2-1
CASSVVPQLEQFF	TRBV9	TRBJ2-1
CASSPPTGALWNEQFF	TRBV18	TRBJ2-1
CASSRATNEKLFF	TRBV14	TRBJ1-4
CASSQRQGERGSSYEQYF	TRBV4-2	TRBJ2-7
CSAANQGQGKGTGELFF	TRBV29-1	TRBJ2-2
CASSLGQGFGYTF	TRBV7-9	TRBJ1-2
CSASSGKNTEAFF	TRBV20-1	TRBJ1-1
CASSPPRDRSSYEQYF	TRBV18	TRBJ2-7
CASSQDIVQEPYEQYF	TRBV4-3	TRBJ2-7
CASSLASGGNYEQYF	TRBV5-1	TRBJ2-7
CASSIGTSPSYEQYF	TRBV19	TRBJ2-7
CASSYSGGSSEQYF	TRBV6-5	TRBJ2-7
CASSPWTADQPQHF	TRBV7-2	TRBJ1-5
CASSLTTGNEQYF	TRBV5-1	TRBJ2-7
CASSYSSNQPQHF	TRBV5-4	TRBJ1-5
CASSVGWGTEAFF	TRBV9	TRBJ1-1
CASSSDYRGHYGYTF	TRBV7-2	TRBJ1-2
CASSPQVVDTEAFF	TRBV9	TRBJ1-1
CASRLIPYGYTF	TRBV2	TRBJ1-2
CASSLQGSPLHF	TRBV7-9	TRBJ1-6
CASSTGTGSYNEQFF	TRBV5-1	TRBJ2-1
CASSPGPLGQETQYF	TRBV5-1	TRBJ2-5
CASSPGYGYTF	TRBV5-4	TRBJ1-2
CASSPGGRETQYF	TRBV6-5	TRBJ2-5
CASSRGTTYEQYF	TRBV5-6	TRBJ2-7
CASSDGVGATDTQYF	TRBV6-4	TRBJ2-3
CATSKQQGSGYEQFF	TRBV24-1	TRBJ2-1
CAWSDGETQYF	TRBV30	TRBJ2-5
CASSEPGLGNEKLFF	TRBV6-1	TRBJ1-4
CASSSTGYEQYF	TRBV6-6	TRBJ2-7
CASSSVGRAGGYTF	TRBV7-8	TRBJ1-2
CASSLDLMAGGDHGYTF	TRBV11-2	TRBJ1-2
CASSGTGTRGGIQYF	TRBV7-2	TRBJ2-4
CASSYWDDSEAFF	TRBV6-5	TRBJ1-1
CASSHPTGGDYGYTF	TRBV5-4	TRBJ1-2
CASSDLGTGNSPLHF	TRBV25-1	TRBJ1-6
CASSPGQGVNTEAFF	TRBV11-3	TRBJ1-1
CASSAGVKTGAGTQYF	TRBV9	TRBJ2-5
CASRSGRGRTDTQYF	TRBV2	TRBJ2-3
CATSDGRAWRPQHF	TRBV24-1	TRBJ1-5
CSALNTEAFF	TRBV29-1	TRBJ1-1
CASTYRAGANVLTF	TRBV2	TRBJ2-6